The entry below describes one TCR beta chain. The data derive from a study of blood T cell repertoires in COVID-19. Study summary: COVID-19 samples collected from the United States, Italy and Spain covered acute and convalescent phases. In each case, the material was cDNA or gDNA derived from T cells, B-cell-depleted T cells, or PBMCs.

Authors' data handling: How many nucleated cells were present was estimated from reference gene primer amplification. Here immunoSEQ multiplex PCR was the method, and the copy in TCRdb shows in-frame clones only, minus some. V and J calls and clone size come straight from that table; D and trimming were deduced from the DNA. The table has hundreds of thousands of clones, about 90% seen once. Clinical histories supplied by participants themselves formed the basis of cohort assignment. Sequencing was performed on PBMCs or T cells enriched from blood (not recorded which). The receptor was isolated from a woman aged 50 to 60 with acute COVID-19.

The CDR3 here is CASTLGGFGFSSNEQFF. CDR3 in DNA: TGTGCCAGTACCCTCGGGGGATTCGGCTTCTCTTCGAATGAGCAGTTCTTC. The chain carries TRBV19 and TRBJ2-1, with D perhaps matching TRBD2 (6 bases). The CDR3 consists of 17 residues. Trimming pared 7 bases from V and 7 bases from J, leaving 26 bases between. The germline V gene encodes CDR1 LNHDA and CDR2 SQIVND (reference sequence).